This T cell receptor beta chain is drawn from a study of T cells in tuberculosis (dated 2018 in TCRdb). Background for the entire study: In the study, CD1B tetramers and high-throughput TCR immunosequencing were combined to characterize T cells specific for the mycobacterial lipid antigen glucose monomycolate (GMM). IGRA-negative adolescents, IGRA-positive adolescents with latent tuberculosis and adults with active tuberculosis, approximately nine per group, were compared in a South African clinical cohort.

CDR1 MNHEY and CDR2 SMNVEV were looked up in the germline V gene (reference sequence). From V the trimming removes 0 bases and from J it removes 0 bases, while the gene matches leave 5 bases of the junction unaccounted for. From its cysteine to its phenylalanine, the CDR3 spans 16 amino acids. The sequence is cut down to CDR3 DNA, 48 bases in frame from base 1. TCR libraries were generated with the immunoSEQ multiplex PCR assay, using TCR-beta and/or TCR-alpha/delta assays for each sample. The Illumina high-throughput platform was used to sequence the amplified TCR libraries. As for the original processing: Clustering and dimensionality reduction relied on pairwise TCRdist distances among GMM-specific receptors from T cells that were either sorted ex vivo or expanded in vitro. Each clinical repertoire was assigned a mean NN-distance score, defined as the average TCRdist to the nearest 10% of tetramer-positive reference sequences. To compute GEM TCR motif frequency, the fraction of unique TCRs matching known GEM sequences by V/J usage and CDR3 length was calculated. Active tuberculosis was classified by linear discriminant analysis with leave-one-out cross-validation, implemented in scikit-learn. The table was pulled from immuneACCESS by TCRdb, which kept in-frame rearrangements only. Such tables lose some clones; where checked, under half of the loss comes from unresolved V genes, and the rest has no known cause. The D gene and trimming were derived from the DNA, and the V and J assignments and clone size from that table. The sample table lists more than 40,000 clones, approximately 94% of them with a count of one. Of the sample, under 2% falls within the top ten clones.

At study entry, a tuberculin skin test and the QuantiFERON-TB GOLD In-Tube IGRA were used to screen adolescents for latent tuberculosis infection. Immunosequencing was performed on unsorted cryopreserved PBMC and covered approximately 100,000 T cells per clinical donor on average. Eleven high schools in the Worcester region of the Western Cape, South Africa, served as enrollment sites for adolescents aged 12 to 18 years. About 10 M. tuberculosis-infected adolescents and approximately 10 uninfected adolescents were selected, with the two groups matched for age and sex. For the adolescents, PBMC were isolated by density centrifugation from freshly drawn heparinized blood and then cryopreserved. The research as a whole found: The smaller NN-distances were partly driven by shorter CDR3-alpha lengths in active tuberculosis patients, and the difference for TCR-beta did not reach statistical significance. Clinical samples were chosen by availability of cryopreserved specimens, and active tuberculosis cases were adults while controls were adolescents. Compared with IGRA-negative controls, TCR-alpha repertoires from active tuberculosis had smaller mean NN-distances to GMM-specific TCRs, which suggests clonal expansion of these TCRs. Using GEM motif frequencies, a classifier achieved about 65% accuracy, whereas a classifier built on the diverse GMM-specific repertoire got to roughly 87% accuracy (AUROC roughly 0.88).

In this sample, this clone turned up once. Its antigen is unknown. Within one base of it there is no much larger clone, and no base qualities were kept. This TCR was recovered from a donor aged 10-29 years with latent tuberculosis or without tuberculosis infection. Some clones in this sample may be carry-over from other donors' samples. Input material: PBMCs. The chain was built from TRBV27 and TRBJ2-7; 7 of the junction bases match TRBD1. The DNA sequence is TGTGCCAGCAGTTTATCTTCCGGGACAGTCTCCTACGAGCAGTACTTC. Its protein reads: CASSLSSGTVSYEQYF.